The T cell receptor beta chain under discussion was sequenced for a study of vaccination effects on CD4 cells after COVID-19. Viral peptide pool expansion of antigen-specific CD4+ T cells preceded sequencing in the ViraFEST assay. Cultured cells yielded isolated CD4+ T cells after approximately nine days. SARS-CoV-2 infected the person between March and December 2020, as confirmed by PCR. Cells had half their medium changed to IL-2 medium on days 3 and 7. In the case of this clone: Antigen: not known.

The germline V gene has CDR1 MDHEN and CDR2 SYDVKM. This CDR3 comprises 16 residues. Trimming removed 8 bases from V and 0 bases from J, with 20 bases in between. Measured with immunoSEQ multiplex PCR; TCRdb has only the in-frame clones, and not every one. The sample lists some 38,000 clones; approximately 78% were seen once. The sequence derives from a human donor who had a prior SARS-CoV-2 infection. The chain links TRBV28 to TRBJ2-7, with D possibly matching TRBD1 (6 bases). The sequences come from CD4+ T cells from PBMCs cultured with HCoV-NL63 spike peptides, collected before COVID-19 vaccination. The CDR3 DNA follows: TGTGCCAGCCCAGCTCCGTCAGGGGACGCCTCCTACGAGCAGTACTTC. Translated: CASPAPSGDASYEQYF.